This is a list of T cell receptor beta chains from one sample in a study of brain T cells in children with intractable seizures. Using immunoSEQ multiplex PCR, the repertoire was profiled, and TCRdb retains in-frame clones only, with some absent. Altogether around 340,000 clones are present, over 90% being singletons, with the ten largest covering roughly 5.8%. Material: peripheral blood, obtained less than 6 months after surgery. All receptors derive from a boy in the first two years of life with tuberous sclerosis and intractable seizures. Both conserved end residues are part of each CDR3. D genes are given only for firm matches. Clone sizes are given selectively: once, few, many, or a class where the clone is expanded.

size	J	D	V	CDR3	DNA
-	TRBJ2-5	-	TRBV6-5	CASSPSPQETQYF	TGTGCCAGCAGTCCTAGCCCCCAAGAGACCCAGTACTTC
-	TRBJ1-2	-	TRBV30	CAWSEVDYGYTF	TGTGCCTGGAGTGAAGTCGACTATGGCTACACCTTC
-	TRBJ1-1	-	TRBV25-1	CASSQGGEAFF	TGTGCCAGCAGTCAAGGGGGTGAAGCTTTCTTT
-	TRBJ1-3	TRBD1	TRBV24-1	CATRDRGPSGNTIYF	TGTGCCACCAGGGACAGGGGGCCCTCTGGAAACACCATATATTTT
-	TRBJ1-1	TRBD1	TRBV24-1	CATSETGDGTEAFF	TGTGCCACCAGTGAGACAGGGGATGGGACTGAAGCTTTCTTT
-	TRBJ2-5	-	TRBV2	CASRSTGKETQYF	TGTGCCAGCAGGTCGACAGGAAAAGAGACCCAGTACTTC
-	TRBJ2-1	-	TRBV28	CASSFQSGTPYNEQFF	TGTGCCAGCAGTTTCCAATCCGGGACACCTTACAATGAGCAGTTCTTC
-	TRBJ2-1	-	TRBV11-3	CASSLVASNEQFF	TGTGCCAGCAGCTTAGTGGCCAGCAATGAGCAGTTCTTC
once	TRBJ1-2	-	TRBV3-1/TRBV3-2	CASSHLQSGGYTF	TGTGCCAGCAGCCACCTACAATCCGGTGGCTACACCTTC
-	TRBJ1-6	TRBD1	TRBV2	CATRDSLNSPLHF	TGTGCCACCCGGGACAGCCTAAATTCACCCCTCCACTTT
-	TRBJ2-1	-	TRBV11-3	CASSFGAVNEQFF	TGTGCCAGCAGCTTCGGCGCCGTAAATGAGCAGTTCTTC
-	TRBJ1-2	-	TRBV6-5	CASSRTSSNYGYTF	TGTGCCAGTAGCCGAACATCGTCCAACTATGGCTACACCTTC
-	TRBJ2-7	-	TRBV7-3	CASSLIPGSEQYF	TGTGCCAGCAGCTTAATACCAGGGAGCGAGCAGTACTTC
once	TRBJ1-6	-	TRBV19	CASSIQSSYNSPLHF	TGTGCCAGTAGTATACAGAGCTCCTATAATTCACCCCTCCACTTT
-	TRBJ2-1	-	TRBV6-6	CASSPVKLDVWSYNEQFF	TGTGCCAGCAGTCCGGTCAAGTTGGACGTTTGGTCCTACAATGAGCAGTTCTTC
once	TRBJ1-5	-	TRBV5-6	CASSLAASGGNQPQHF	TGTGCCAGCAGCTTGGCAGCTTCCGGGGGCAATCAGCCCCAGCATTTT
-	TRBJ2-1	TRBD1	TRBV27	CASSLGQVYNEQFF	TGTGCCAGCAGTTTGGGACAGGTTTACAATGAGCAGTTCTTC
-	TRBJ2-3	-	TRBV5-1	CASSLEAGARTDTQYF	TGCGCCAGCAGCTTGGAAGCCGGGGCGCGCACAGATACGCAGTATTTT
-	TRBJ2-7	TRBD1	TRBV18	CASSRAPGQGNGYEQYF	TGTGCCAGCTCGCGAGCCCCGGGACAGGGGAACGGATACGAGCAGTACTTC
-	TRBJ2-7	TRBD2	TRBV10-3	CAISELPGLETPYEQYF	TGTGCCATCAGTGAGTTACCGGGACTAGAGACCCCCTACGAGCAGTACTTC
-	TRBJ1-1	-	TRBV7-9	CASSPREGRNTEAFF	TGTGCCAGCAGCCCCCGGGAAGGGAGGAACACTGAAGCTTTCTTT
-	TRBJ2-1	TRBD2	TRBV7-2	CASSPRGGGAVNEQFF	TGTGCCAGCAGCCCACGGGGCGGGGGGGCGGTCAATGAGCAGTTCTTC
-	TRBJ1-5	-	TRBV30	CAWSVRDRQPQHF	TGTGCCTGGAGTGTCCGGGACCGTCAGCCCCAGCATTTT
-	TRBJ2-1	TRBD2	TRBV5-1	CASSLTSGVNEQFF	TGCGCCAGCAGCTTGACTAGCGGGGTAAATGAGCAGTTCTTC
few	TRBJ2-5	-	TRBV7-9	CASSPVIRGQETQYF	TGTGCCAGCAGCCCAGTGATACGGGGGCAAGAGACCCAGTACTTC
-	TRBJ2-1	TRBD1	TRBV7-2	CASSLQGAREQFF	TGTGCCAGCAGCCTACAGGGGGCACGGGAGCAGTTCTTC
-	TRBJ1-2	-	TRBV4-1	CASAGPGMRHGYTF	TGCGCCAGCGCCGGTCCAGGGATGAGACATGGCTACACCTTC
-	TRBJ1-1	-	TRBV10-3	CAISESGRETEAFF	TGTGCCATCAGTGAGTCAGGGCGAGAAACTGAAGCTTTCTTT
-	TRBJ2-5	TRBD1	TRBV15	CATSNERDRDQETQYF	TGTGCCACCAGCAACGAGCGGGACAGGGACCAAGAGACCCAGTACTTC
-	TRBJ1-1	-	TRBV5-1	CASSAGTDAEAFF	TGCGCCAGCAGCGCCGGGACGGACGCTGAAGCTTTCTTT
-	TRBJ1-2	-	TRBV7-9	CASSLVQGSEGYTF	TGTGCCAGCAGCTTAGTTCAGGGGTCGGAAGGCTACACCTTC
-	TRBJ1-5	-	TRBV6-6	CASSGHNSNQPQHF	TGTGCCAGCAGCGGACACAATAGCAATCAGCCCCAGCATTTT
-	TRBJ2-1	-	TRBV14	CASSQASGYEQFF	TGTGCCAGCAGCCAAGCGTCCGGCTATGAGCAGTTCTTC
-	TRBJ2-6	-	TRBV30	CAWSKVAGANVLTF	TGTGCCTGGAGCAAGGTAGCTGGGGCCAACGTCCTGACTTTC
few	TRBJ1-1	-	TRBV3-1/TRBV3-2	CASSQVRGSEAFF	TGTGCCAGCAGCCAAGTCCGGGGCTCTGAAGCTTTCTTT
-	TRBJ2-4	-	TRBV18	CASSPPGRGTKNIQYF	TGTGCCAGCTCACCACCGGGCAGGGGAACCAAAAACATTCAGTACTTC
once	TRBJ2-5	-	TRBV3-1/TRBV3-2	CASSSGRSPRETQYF	TGTGCCAGCAGCTCCGGGAGATCGCCACGGGAGACCCAGTACTTC
-	TRBJ2-1	TRBD1	TRBV24-1	CATSGARDRGGFDEQFF	TGTGCCACCAGTGGTGCCCGGGACAGGGGAGGTTTCGATGAGCAGTTCTTC
-	TRBJ2-5	-	TRBV5-6	CASSLPPEQETQYF	TGTGCCAGCAGCCTCCCGCCGGAACAAGAGACCCAGTACTTC
-	TRBJ1-1	-	TRBV7-9	CASSLGGQNTEAFF	TGTGCCAGCAGCTTAGGCGGGCAGAACACTGAAGCTTTCTTT
-	TRBJ2-1	TRBD2	TRBV24-1	CATSDFKAGINNEQFF	TGTGCCACCAGTGATTTCAAAGCGGGAATAAACAATGAGCAGTTCTTC
-	TRBJ1-2	-	TRBV19	CASSMGELGGYTF	TGTGCCAGTAGTATGGGGGAGCTGGGCGGCTACACCTTC
-	TRBJ2-3	-	TRBV30	CAWSVFSGTRGARSRVGGTDTQYF	TGTGCCTGGAGTGTATTTTCAGGTACTCGGGGGGCGAGGTCGAGAGTCGGGGGCACAGATACGCAGTATTTT
-	TRBJ2-5	TRBD1	TRBV30	CAWRTGSETQYF	TGTGCCTGGAGGACAGGGTCGGAGACCCAGTACTTC
once	TRBJ1-5	TRBD1	TRBV19	CASSLGTGFGNQPQHF	TGTGCCAGTAGTTTAGGGACAGGGTTTGGCAATCAGCCCCAGCATTTT
-	TRBJ1-1	-	TRBV30	CAWSVNSRPTVSAFF	TGTGCCTGGAGTGTAAATTCCCGGCCAACAGTGAGCGCTTTCTTT
-	TRBJ2-5	-	TRBV7-8	CASRSRWGSKETQYF	TGTGCCAGCAGATCTCGCTGGGGCAGTAAAGAGACCCAGTACTTC
-	TRBJ1-2	-	TRBV15	CATSRDYYGYTF	TGTGCCACCAGCAGAGACTACTATGGCTACACCTTC
-	TRBJ2-1	-	TRBV13	CASSSARGLKNEQFF	TGTGCCAGCAGCTCTGCTCGGGGGCTGAAGAATGAGCAGTTCTTC
-	TRBJ1-3	-	TRBV11-2	CASSAQGTGNTIYF	TGTGCCAGCAGCGCCCAGGGTACAGGAAACACCATATATTTT
-	TRBJ2-3	TRBD2	TRBV5-1	CASSPPGLAGGKDTQYF	TGCGCCAGCAGCCCTCCGGGACTAGCGGGAGGAAAAGATACGCAGTATTTT
-	TRBJ2-1	TRBD2	TRBV6-2/TRBV6-3	CASSYGTSSYNEQFF	TGTGCCAGCAGTTACGGGACTAGCTCCTACAATGAGCAGTTCTTC
once	TRBJ1-5	-	TRBV2	CASTLSGHNQPQHF	TGTGCCAGCACCCTAAGCGGACATAATCAGCCCCAGCATTTT
-	TRBJ2-3	TRBD2	TRBV5-4	CASSLSGLEAQYF	TGTGCCAGCAGCTTGTCGGGACTAGAAGCGCAGTATTTT
-	TRBJ2-7	TRBD2	TRBV6-6	CATLAGTYEQYF	TGTGCCACATTAGCGGGAACCTACGAGCAGTACTTC
-	TRBJ2-3	-	TRBV27	CASSSLLKGGPPDTQYF	TGTGCCAGCAGTTCCCTCCTCAAGGGGGGGCCACCAGATACGCAGTATTTT
-	TRBJ1-2	-	TRBV3-1/TRBV3-2	CASSQGLGGSELGYTF	TGTGCCAGCAGCCAGGGACTTGGGGGTTCGGAGCTCGGCTACACCTTC